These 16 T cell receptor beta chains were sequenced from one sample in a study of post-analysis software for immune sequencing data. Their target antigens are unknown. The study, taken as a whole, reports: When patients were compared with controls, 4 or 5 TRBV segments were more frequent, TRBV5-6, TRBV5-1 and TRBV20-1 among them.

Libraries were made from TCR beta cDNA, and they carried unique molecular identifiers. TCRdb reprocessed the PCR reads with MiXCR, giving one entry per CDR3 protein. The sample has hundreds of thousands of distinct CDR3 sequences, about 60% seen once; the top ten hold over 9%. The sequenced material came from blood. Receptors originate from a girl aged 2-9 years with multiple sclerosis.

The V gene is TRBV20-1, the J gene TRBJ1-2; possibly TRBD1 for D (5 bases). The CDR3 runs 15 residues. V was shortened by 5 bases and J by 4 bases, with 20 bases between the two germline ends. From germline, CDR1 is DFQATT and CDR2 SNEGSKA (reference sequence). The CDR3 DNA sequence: TGCAGTGCTCATCTTACAGCGGGACTCGGCTATGGCTACACCTTC. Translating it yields CSAHLTAGLGYGYTF.

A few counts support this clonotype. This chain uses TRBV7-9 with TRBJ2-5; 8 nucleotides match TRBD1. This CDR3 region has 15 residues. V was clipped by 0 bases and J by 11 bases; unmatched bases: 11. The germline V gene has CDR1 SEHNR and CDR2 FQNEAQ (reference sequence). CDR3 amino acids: CASSLAQGAHNEQYF. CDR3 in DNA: TGTGCCAGCAGCTTAGCCCAGGGGGCGCATAATGAGCAGTACTTC.

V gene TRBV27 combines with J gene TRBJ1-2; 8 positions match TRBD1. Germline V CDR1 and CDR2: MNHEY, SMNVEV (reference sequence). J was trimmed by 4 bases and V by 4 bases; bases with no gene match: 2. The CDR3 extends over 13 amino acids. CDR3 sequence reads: CASSYTGGYGYTF. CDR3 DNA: TGTGCCAGCAGTTATACAGGGGGCTATGGCTACACCTTC.

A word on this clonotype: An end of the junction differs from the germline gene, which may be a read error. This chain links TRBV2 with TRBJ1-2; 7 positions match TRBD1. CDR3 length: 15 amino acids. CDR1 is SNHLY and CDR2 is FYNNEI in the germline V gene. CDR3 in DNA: TGTGTCAGCAGTGAACGTAGGGGGCCTGACTATGGCTACACCTTC. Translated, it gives CVSSERRGPDYGYTF.

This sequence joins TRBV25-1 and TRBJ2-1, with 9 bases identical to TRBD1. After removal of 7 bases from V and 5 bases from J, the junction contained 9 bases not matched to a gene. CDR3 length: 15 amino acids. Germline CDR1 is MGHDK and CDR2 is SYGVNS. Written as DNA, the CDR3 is TGTGCCAGCAAACCCCGGGACAGGGCCCACAATGAGCAGTTCTTC. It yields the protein CASKPRDRAHNEQFF. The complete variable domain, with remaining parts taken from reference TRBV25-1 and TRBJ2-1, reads EADIYQTPRYLVIGTGKKITLECSQTMGHDKMYWYQQDPGMELHLIHYSYGVNSTEKGDLSSESTVSRIRTEHFPLTLESARPSHTSQYLCASKPRDRAHNEQFFGPGTRLTVL.

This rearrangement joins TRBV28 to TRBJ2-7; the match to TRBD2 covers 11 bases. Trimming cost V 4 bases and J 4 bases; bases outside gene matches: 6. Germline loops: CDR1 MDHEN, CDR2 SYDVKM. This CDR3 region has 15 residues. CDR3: CASSWILAGVYEQYF. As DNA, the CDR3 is TGTGCCAGCAGTTGGATACTAGCGGGAGTTTACGAGCAGTACTTC. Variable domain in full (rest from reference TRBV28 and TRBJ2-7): DVKVTQSSRYLVKRTGEKVFLECVQDMDHENMFWYRQDPGLGLRLIYFSYDVKMKEKGDIPEGYSVSREKKERFSLILESASTNQTSMYLCASSWILAGVYEQYFGPGTRLTVT.

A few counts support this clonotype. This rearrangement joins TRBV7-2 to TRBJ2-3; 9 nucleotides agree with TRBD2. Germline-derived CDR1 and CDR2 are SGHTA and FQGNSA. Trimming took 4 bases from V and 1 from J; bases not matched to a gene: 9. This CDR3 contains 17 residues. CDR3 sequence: CASSSPASGVGTDTQYF. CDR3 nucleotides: TGTGCCAGCAGCTCACCCGCTAGCGGGGTTGGCACAGATACGCAGTATTTT.

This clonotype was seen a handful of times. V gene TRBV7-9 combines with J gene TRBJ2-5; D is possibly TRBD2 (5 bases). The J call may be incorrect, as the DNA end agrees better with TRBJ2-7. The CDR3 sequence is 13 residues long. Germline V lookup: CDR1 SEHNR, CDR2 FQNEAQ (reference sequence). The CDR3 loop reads CASRPGEGHEQYF. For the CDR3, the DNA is TGTGCCAGCAGGCCCGGTGAGGGCCACGAGCAGTACTTC.

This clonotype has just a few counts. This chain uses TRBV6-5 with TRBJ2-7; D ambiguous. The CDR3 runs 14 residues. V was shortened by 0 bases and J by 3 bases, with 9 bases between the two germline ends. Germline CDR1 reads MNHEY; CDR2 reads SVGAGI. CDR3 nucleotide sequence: TGTGCCAGCAGTTACTCACAGACCAACTACGAGCAGTACTTC. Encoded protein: CASSYSQTNYEQYF.

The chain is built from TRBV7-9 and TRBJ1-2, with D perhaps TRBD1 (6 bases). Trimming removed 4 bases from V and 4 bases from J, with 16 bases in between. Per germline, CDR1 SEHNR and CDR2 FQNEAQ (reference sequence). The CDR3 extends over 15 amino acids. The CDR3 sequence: CASSSTGIFSYGYTF. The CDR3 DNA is TGTGCCAGCAGCTCTACAGGGATCTTTAGCTATGGCTACACCTTC.

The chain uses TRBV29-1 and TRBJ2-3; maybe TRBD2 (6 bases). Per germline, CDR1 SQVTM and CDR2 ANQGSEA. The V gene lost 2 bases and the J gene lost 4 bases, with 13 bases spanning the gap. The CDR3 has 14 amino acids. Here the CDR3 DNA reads TGCAGCGTTGAAAGCGCGACGGGGGCAGATACGCAGTATTTT. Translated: CSVESATGADTQYF.

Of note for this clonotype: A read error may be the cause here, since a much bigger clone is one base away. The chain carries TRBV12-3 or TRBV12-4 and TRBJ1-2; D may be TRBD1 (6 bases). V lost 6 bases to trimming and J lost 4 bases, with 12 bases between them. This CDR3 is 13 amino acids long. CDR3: CASSPDRTYGYTF. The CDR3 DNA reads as TGTGCCAGCAGCCCCGACAGGACCTATGGCTACACCTTC.

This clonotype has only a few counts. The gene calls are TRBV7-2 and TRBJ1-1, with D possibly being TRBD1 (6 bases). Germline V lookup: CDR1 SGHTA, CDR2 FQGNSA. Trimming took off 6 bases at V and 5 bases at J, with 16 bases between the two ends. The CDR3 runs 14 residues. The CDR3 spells CASSPGGGRTEAFF. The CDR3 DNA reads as TGTGCCAGCAGTCCCGGTGGGGGCAGGACTGAAGCTTTCTTT.

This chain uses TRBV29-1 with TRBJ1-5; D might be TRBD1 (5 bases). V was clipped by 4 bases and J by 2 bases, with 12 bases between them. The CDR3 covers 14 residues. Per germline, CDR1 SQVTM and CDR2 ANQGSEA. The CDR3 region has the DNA TGCAGCGTTGCACAGGACGGAGGCAATCAGCCCCAGCATTTT. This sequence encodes CSVAQDGGNQPQHF. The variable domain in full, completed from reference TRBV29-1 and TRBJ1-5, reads SAVISQKPSRDICQRGTSLTIQCQVDSQVTMMFWYRQQPGQSLTLIATANQGSEATYESGFVIDKFPISRPNLTFSTLTVSNMSPEDSSIYLCSVAQDGGNQPQHFGDGTRLSIL.

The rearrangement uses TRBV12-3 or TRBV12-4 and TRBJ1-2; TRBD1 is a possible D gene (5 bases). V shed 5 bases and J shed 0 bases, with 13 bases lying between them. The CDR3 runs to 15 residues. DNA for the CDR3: TGTGCCAGCAGTCCAACGGGGCCCGCTAACTATGGCTACACCTTC. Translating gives CASSPTGPANYGYTF.

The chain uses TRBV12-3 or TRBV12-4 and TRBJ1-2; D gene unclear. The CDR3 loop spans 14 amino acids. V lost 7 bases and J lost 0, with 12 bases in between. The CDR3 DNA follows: TGTGCCAGCACGGCGTCAGGTTCTAACTATGGCTACACCTTC. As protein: CASTASGSNYGYTF.